This T cell receptor beta chain was found in a study of T cells in localized non-small cell lung cancer. As for this clone: The target antigen is unknown.

This table comes from immunoSEQ multiplex PCR, and its TCRdb copy is limited to in-frame clones, with some not included. The sample includes tens of thousands of clones, 88% seen only once; the top ten take 20% to 25%. Germline CDR1 is SGHNT and CDR2 is YYREEE (reference sequence). CDR3 length: 15 residues. The germline V and J ends were trimmed by 0 bases and 0 bases, with 10 bases remaining between them. General study findings and limits: In the blood, greater T cell density corresponded to longer overall survival. Appearing in adjacent lung were a median roughly 57 of the top 100 tumor clones.

The V call is TRBV5-4, the J call TRBJ2-7; either TRBD1 or TRBD2 may fit D (5 bases each). The TCR comes from a woman aged 35 to 75 with stage I squamous cell lung carcinoma. The sequences come from peripheral blood, collected before any cancer treatment. CDR3 region: CASSLDPGSSYEQYF. DNA for the CDR3: TGTGCCAGCAGCTTGGATCCAGGGAGCTCCTACGAGCAGTACTTC.